Listed here are 4 T cell receptor beta chains from one sample, sequenced in a study of T-cell reconstitution after alpha-beta-depleted transplantation in children. Researchers prepared the TCRbeta library using unique molecular identifiers, the study reports. In TCRdb, the PCR reads were re-called with MiXCR into one record per CDR3 protein. The repertoire holds some 350,000 distinct CDR3 sequences, about a sixth seen once, with about 41% in the top ten. The sequences come from PBMCs, mostly from graft donor cells, collected 360 days after TCRalphabeta/CD19-depleted stem cell transplant. The source is a male patient aged 2-15 years who had a stem cell transplant for acute lymphoblastic leukemia, so the T cells may come from the graft donor.

This chain joins TRBV2 and TRBJ2-7; D is perhaps TRBD1 or TRBD2 (6 bases each). The CDR3 is 16 residues long. Germline assignment: CDR1 SNHLY and CDR2 FYNNEI. Trimming pared 2 bases from V and 6 bases from J, leaving 20 bases between. The CDR3, as DNA: TGTGCCAGCAGTGAACCTAGGGGGGTTTGGCGGGCCGAGCAGTACTTC. Protein sequence: CASSEPRGVWRAEQYF.

This clonotype was detected only a few times. CDR3 in amino acids: CASSELAGLSYNEQFF. As DNA, the CDR3 is TGTGCCAGCTCAGAACTAGCGGGCCTCTCCTACAATGAGCAGTTCTTC. This chain joins TRBV18 and TRBJ2-1; 9 bases align to TRBD2. Germline loops: CDR1 KGHSH, CDR2 LQKENI. There are 16 residues in the CDR3. V was clipped by 5 bases and J by 0 bases; unmatched bases: 5.

This clonotype was seen only a few times. The CDR3 reads CASSPTTGFGTEAFF. The CDR3 coding sequence is TGTGCCAGCAGCCCAACGACAGGGTTCGGCACTGAAGCTTTCTTT. The chain is built from TRBV7-2 and TRBJ1-1, with 7 bases identical to TRBD1. The CDR3 has 15 amino acids. Germline CDR1 and CDR2: SGHTA and FQGNSA. With 5 bases clipped from V and 4 bases from J, the junction kept 10 bases outside the gene matches.

V gene TRBV9 combines with J gene TRBJ2-3; 8 bases match TRBD2. V shed 4 bases and J 5 bases; nucleotides not matched to a gene: 24. The CDR3 spans 20 residues. Germline V gene sequence: CDR1 SGDLS, CDR2 YYNGEE. CDR3 in DNA: TGTGCCAGCAGCCACCCTCGGGCTAGCGGGCCTAAGGGCCCCGGAGATACGCAGTATTTT. Translation gives CASSHPRASGPKGPGDTQYF. Combining the CDR3 with reference TRBV9 and TRBJ2-3 gives the whole variable domain DSGVTQTPKHLITATGQRVTLRCSPRSGDLSVYWYQQSLDQGLQFLIQYYNGEERAKGNILERFSAQQFPDLHSELNLSSLELGDSALYFCASSHPRASGPKGPGDTQYFGPGTRLTVL.